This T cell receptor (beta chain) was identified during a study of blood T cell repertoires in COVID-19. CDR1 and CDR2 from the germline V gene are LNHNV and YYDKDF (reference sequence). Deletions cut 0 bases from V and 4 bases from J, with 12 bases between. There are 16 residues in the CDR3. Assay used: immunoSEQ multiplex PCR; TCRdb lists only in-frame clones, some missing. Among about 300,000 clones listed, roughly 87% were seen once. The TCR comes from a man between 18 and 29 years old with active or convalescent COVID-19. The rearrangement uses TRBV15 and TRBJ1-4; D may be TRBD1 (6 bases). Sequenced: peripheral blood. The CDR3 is CATSRDFGTFNEKLFF. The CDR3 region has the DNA TGTGCCACCAGCAGAGATTTCGGGACATTTAATGAAAAACTGTTTTTT.